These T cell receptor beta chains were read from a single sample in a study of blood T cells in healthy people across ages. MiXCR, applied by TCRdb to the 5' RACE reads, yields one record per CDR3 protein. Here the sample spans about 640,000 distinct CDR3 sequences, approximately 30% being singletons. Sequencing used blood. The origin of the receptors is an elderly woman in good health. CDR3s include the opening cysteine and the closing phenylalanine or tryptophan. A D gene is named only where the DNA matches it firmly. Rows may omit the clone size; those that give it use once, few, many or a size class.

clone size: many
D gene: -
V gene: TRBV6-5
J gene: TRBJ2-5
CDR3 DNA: TGTGCCAGCAGTTCAACCAGGGTCCCCCAAGAGACCCAGTACTTC
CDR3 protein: CASSSTRVPQETQYF

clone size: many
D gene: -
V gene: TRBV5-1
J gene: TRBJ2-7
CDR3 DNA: TGCGCCAGCAGCGATGCCGGGACCCCGGGCCACGAGCAGTACTTC
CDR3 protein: CASSDAGTPGHEQYF

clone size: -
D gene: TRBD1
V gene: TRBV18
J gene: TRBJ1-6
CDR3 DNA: TGTGCCAGCTCACCCCCGACAGGGCCGGCTTCACCCCTCCACTTT
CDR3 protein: CASSPPTGPASPLHF

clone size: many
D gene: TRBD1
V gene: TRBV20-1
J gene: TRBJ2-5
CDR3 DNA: TGCAGTGCTAGAAGGACAGGGGTGGGAGAGACCCAGTACTTC
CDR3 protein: CSARRTGVGETQYF

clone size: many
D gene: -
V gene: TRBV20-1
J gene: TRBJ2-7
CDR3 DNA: TGCAGTGCTAGAGATGCACGGAGAAACTCCTACGAGCAGTACTTC
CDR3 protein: CSARDARRNSYEQYF

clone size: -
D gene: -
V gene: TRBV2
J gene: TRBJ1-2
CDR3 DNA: TGTGCCAGCAGTGGAGCGGGGCAGGGAAGTGGGGGCTACACCTTC
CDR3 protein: CASSGAGQGSGGYTF

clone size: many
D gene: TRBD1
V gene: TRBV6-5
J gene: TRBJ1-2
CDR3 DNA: TGTGCCAGCAGTTACTCTGACAGGGCGGCCGGCTACACCTTC
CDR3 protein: CASSYSDRAAGYTF

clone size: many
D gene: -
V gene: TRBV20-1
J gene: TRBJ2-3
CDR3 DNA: TGCAGTGCTAGAGATCGGGGGCAGCTGCCTCCGTCCGATACGCAGTATTTT
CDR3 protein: CSARDRGQLPPSDTQYF

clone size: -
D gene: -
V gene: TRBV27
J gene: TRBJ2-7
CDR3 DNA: TGTGCCAGCAGTTTATCGGGGGTTGCCCCATACGAGCAGTACTTC
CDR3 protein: CASSLSGVAPYEQYF

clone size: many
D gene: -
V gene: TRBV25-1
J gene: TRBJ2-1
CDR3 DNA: TGTGCCAGCAGTATGCGGGGACATGAGCAGTTCTTC
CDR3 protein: CASSMRGHEQFF

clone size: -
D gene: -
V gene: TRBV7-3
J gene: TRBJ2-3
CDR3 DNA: TGTGCCAGCAGTCCCCTTGCTGATGGTACGCAGTATTTT
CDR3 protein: CASSPLADGTQYF

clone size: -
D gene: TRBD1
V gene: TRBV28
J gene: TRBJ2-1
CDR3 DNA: TGTGCCAGCAGTCCCTTAGGGGGCCGAGTCCTACTTCACAATGAGCAGTTCTTC
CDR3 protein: CASSPLGGRVLLHNEQFF

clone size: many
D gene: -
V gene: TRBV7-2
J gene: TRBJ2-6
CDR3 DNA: TGTGCCAGCAGCAAAGGGGGCTCTGGGGCCAACGTCCTGACTTTC
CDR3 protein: CASSKGGSGANVLTF

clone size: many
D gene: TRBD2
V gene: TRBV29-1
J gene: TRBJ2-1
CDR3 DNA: TGCAGCGTTGGAGGGGTCAGCGGGGGCCCTAATGAGCAGTTCTTC
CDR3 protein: CSVGGVSGGPNEQFF

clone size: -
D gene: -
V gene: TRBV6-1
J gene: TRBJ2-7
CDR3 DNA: TGTACCAGCAGTAAAAAGGGGCCCTACGAGCAGTACTTC
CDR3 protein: CTSSKKGPYEQYF

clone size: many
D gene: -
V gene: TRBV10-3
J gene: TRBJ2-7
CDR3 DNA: TGTGCCATCAGTGAGTCGGAGGGCGAGCAGTACTTC
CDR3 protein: CAISESEGEQYF

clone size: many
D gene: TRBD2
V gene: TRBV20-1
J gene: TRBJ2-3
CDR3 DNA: TGCAGTGCGCGGGGGTTCAGACTAGCGGGGAGCACAGATACGCAGTATTTT
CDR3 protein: CSARGFRLAGSTDTQYF

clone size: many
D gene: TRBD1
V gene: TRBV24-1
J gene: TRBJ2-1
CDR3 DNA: TGTGCCACCAGTGCGAACCGGGACAGGGTCAATGAGCAGTTCTTC
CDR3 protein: CATSANRDRVNEQFF

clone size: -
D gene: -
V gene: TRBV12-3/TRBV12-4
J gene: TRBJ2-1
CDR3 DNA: TGTGCCAGCTATTCCGGGACCAGAGGCCATGAGCAGTTCTTC
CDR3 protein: CASYSGTRGHEQFF

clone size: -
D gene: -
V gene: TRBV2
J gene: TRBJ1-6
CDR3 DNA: TGTGCCAGCAAGCGGGACAAGGGATCCTATAATTCACCCCTCCACTTT
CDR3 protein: CASKRDKGSYNSPLHF

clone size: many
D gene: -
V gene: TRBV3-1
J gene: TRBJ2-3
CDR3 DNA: TGTGCCAGCAGCACATCGGGGGTTAGCACAGATACGCAGTATTTT
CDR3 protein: CASSTSGVSTDTQYF

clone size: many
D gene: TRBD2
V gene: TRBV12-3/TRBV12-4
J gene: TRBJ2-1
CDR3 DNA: TGTGCCAGCAGCCCCCCTGCGGGGGGCCTCTACAATGAGCAGTTCTTC
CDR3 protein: CASSPPAGGLYNEQFF

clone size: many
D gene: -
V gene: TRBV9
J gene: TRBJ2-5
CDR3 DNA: TGTGCCAGCAGCCCGGGGCGGGGGCCCGGGGAGACCCAGTACTTC
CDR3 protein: CASSPGRGPGETQYF

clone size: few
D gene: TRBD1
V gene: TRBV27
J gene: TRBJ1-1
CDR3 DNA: TGTGCCAGCACCCCTCAGGGGGGGAACACTGAAGCTTTCTTT
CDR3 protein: CASTPQGGNTEAFF

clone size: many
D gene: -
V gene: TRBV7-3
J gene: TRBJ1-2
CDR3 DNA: TGTGCCAGCAGCTTAAACGGGGGAGCTAACTATGGCTACACCTTC
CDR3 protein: CASSLNGGANYGYTF

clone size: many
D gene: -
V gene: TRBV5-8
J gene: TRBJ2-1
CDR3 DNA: TGTGCCAGCAGCTTACAGGGGGGGGATGAGCAGTTCTTC
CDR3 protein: CASSLQGGDEQFF

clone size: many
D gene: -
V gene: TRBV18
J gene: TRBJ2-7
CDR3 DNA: TGTGCCAGCTCACCAGAAGCGAGCTCCTACAATGAGCAGTACTTC
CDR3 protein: CASSPEASSYNEQYF

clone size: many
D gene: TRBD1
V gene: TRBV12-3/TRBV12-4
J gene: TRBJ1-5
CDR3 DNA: TGTGCCAGCAGTTTAAGGACAGGGGTAGGCAATCAGCCCCAGCATTTT
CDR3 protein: CASSLRTGVGNQPQHF

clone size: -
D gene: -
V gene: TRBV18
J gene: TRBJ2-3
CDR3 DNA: TGTGCCAGCTCACCCCTCAACGTAGTCAGCACAGATACGCAGTATTTT
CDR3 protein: CASSPLNVVSTDTQYF

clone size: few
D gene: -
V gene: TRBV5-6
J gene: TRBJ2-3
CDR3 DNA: TGTGCCGGCAGCCCGAGGAGTTTTCGCCCCACAGATACGCAGTATTTT
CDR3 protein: CAGSPRSFRPTDTQYF

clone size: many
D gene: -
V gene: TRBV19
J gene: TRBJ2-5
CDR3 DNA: TGTGCCAGTAGTGGCAGGTATCCTGGCGAGACCCAGTACTTC
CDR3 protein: CASSGRYPGETQYF

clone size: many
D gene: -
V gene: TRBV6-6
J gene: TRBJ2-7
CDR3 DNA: TGTGCCAGCAGTGGTCTCGAGGGCTACGAGCAGTACTTC
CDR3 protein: CASSGLEGYEQYF

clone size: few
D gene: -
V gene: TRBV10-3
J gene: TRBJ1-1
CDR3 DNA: TGTGCCATCAAAACGGACAGCGTGAACACTGAAGCTTTCTTT
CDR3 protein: CAIKTDSVNTEAFF

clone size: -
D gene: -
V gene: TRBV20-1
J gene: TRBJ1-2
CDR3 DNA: TGCAGTGCTTCCTTCGACGGTACCTATGGCTACACCTTC
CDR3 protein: CSASFDGTYGYTF

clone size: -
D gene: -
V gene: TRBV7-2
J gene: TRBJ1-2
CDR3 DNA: TGTGCCAGCAGCTTAGTGATCGCACCGGATGATGGCTACACCTTC
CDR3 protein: CASSLVIAPDDGYTF

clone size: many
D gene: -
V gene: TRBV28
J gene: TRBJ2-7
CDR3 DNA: TGTGCCAGCAGTTTAGGAACGGATTTCTACGAGCAGTACTTC
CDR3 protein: CASSLGTDFYEQYF

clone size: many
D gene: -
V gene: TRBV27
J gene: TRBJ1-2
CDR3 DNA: TGTGCCAGCAGGCCGGGCCTCAACCCTAACGGCTACACCTTC
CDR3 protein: CASRPGLNPNGYTF

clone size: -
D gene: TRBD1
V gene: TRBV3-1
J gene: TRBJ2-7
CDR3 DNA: TGTGCCAGCAGCCGAGCCGGACAGGGGGGGGAGCAGTACTTC
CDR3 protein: CASSRAGQGGEQYF

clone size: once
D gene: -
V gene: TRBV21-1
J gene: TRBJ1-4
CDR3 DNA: TGTGCCAGCAGCAAAGCCTTAGGACTTCGGAATGAAAAACTGTTTTTT
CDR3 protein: CASSKALGLRNEKLFF

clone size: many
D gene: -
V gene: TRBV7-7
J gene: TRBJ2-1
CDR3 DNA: TGTGCTAGCAGCTCAGGGGCCAGGGTCTACAATGAGCAGTTCTTC
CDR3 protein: CASSSGARVYNEQFF

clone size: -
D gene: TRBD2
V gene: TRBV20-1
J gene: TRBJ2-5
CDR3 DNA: TGCAGTGCTAGAGATGGGACTAGCGGGGAACTTCAGTACTTC
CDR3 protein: CSARDGTSGELQYF

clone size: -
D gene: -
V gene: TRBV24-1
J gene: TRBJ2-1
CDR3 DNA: TGTGCCACCAGTGATTATCCCAGGGGAGGAGAGCAGTTCTTC
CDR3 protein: CATSDYPRGGEQFF

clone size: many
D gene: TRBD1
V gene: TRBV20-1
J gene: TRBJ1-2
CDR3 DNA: TGCAGTGCTGCGGCGACAGGGGGAGATAACTATGGCTACACCTTC
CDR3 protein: CSAAATGGDNYGYTF

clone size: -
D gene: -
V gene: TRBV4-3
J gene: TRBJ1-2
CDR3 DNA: TGCGCCAGCAGCCAAGAAAGGGTTGGGACTGGCTACACCTTC
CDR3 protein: CASSQERVGTGYTF

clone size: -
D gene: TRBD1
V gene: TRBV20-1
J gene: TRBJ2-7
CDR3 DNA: TGCAGTGCTAGAGGTGACAGGGTGTCCTACGAGCAGTACTTC
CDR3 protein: CSARGDRVSYEQYF

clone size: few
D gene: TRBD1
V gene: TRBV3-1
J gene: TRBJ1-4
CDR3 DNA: TGTGCCAGCAGCCCGGCTAGGACAGGTCACCTGTTTTTT
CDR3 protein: CASSPARTGHLFF

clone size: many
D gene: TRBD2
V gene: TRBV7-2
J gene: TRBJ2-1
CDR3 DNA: TGTGCCAGCAGCTTTTTTGCTAGCGGGGGCAATGAGCAGTTCTTC
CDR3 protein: CASSFFASGGNEQFF

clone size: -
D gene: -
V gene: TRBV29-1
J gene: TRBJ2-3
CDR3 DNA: TGCAGCGCCAGCAGGACAGACAGCACAGATACGCAGTATTTT
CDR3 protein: CSASRTDSTDTQYF

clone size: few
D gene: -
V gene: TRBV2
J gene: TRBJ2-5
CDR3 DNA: TGTGCCAGCAGGGAGGGGGGGGCGGTAGAGACCCAGTACTTC
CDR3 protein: CASREGGAVETQYF

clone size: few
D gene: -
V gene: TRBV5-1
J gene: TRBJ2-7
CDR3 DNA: TGCGCCAGCAGCTTGGCCCAGGGCGGTCACGAGCAGTACTTC
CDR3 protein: CASSLAQGGHEQYF

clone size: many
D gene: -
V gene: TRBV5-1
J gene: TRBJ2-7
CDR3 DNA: TGCGCCAGCAGCTTGGACCCCCAGGCGCCGAACGAGCAGTACTTC
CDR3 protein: CASSLDPQAPNEQYF